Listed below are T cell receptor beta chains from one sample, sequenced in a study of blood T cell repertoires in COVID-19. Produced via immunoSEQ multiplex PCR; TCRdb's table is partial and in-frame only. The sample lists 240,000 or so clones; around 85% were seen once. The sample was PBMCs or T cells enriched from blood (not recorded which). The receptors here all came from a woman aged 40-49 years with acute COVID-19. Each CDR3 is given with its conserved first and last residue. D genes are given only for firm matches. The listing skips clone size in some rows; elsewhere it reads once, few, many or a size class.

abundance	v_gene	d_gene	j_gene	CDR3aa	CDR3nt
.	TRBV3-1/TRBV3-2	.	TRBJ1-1	CASSRERYGGSIEAFF	TGTGCCAGCAGCCGTGAACGGTACGGGGGGAGTATTGAAGCTTTCTTT
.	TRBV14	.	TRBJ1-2	CASSDLGGGFASGYTF	TGTGCCAGCAGCGACTTAGGGGGGGGATTTGCGTCTGGCTACACCTTC
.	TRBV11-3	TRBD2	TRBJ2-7	CASSFWVGAGTYEQYF	TGTGCCAGCAGCTTTTGGGTGGGAGCGGGAACGTACGAGCAGTACTTC
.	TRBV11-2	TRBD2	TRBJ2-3	CASRGAGTSGRRTDTQYF	TGTGCCAGCAGGGGGGCCGGGACTAGCGGGAGAAGGACAGATACGCAGTATTTT
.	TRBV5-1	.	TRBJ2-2	CASSLASPRVTGELFF	TGCGCCAGCAGCTTGGCCTCCCCCCGGGTTACCGGGGAGCTGTTTTTT
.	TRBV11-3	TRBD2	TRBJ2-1	CASSPLAGEDNEQFF	TGTGCCAGCAGCCCACTAGCGGGAGAGGACAATGAGCAGTTCTTC
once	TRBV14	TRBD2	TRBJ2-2	CASSLRLAGGTGELFF	TGTGCCAGCAGCTTGAGACTAGCGGGAGGCACCGGGGAGCTGTTTTTT
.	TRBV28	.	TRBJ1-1	CASSSLGQHTEAFF	TGTGCCAGCAGTTCCCTCGGACAGCACACTGAAGCTTTCTTT
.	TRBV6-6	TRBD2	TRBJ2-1	CASSPGTSRFNEQFF	TGTGCCAGCAGCCCCGGGACTAGCAGATTCAATGAGCAGTTCTTC
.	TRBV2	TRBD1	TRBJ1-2	CASRVGQPTYGYTF	TGTGCCAGCAGAGTGGGACAGCCTACATATGGCTACACCTTC
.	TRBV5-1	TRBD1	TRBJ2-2	CASSVRQGYGELFF	TGCGCCAGCAGCGTCCGACAGGGATACGGGGAGCTGTTTTTT
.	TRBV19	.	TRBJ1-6	CASSMADPSSSPLHF	TGTGCCAGTAGTATGGCGGATCCCTCCTCTTCACCCCTCCACTTT
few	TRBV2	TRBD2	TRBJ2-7	CASKLREFTNYEQYF	TGTGCCAGCAAACTGCGGGAGTTCACAAACTACGAGCAGTACTTC
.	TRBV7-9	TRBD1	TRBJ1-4	CASSPGTGATNEKLFF	TGTGCCAGCAGCCCTGGGACAGGAGCAACTAATGAAAAACTGTTTTTT
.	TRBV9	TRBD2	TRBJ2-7	CASSQLAGSYEQYF	TGTGCCAGCAGCCAACTAGCGGGGTCCTACGAGCAGTACTTC
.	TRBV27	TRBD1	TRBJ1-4	CASRRRPDRANEKLFF	TGTGCCAGCAGGCGCCGGCCGGACAGGGCAAATGAAAAACTGTTTTTT
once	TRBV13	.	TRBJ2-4	CASSLRGIAKNIQYF	TGTGCCAGCAGCTTAAGGGGGATAGCCAAAAACATTCAGTACTTC
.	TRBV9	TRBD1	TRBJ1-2	CASSPGDSNNYGYTF	TGTGCCAGCAGCCCAGGGGACAGTAATAACTATGGCTACACCTTC
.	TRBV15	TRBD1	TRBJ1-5	CATSADRGLGNQPQHF	TGTGCCACCAGCGCGGACAGGGGGCTTGGCAATCAGCCCCAGCATTTT
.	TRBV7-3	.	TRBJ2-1	CASSLRSSGNTYNEQFF	TGTGCCAGCAGCTTAAGGTCGAGCGGAAACACCTACAATGAGCAGTTCTTC
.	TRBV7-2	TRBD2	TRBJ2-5	CASRLAGDGETQYF	TGTGCCAGCAGGCTAGCGGGAGACGGGGAGACCCAGTACTTC
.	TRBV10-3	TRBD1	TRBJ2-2	CAISGAGTGNTGELFF	TGTGCCATCAGTGGAGCCGGGACAGGGAACACCGGGGAGCTGTTTTTT
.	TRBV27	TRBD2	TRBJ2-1	CASSTRSGRLAYNEQFF	TGTGCCAGCAGTACCCGTAGCGGGAGACTAGCCTACAATGAGCAGTTCTTC
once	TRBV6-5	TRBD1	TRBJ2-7	CASRQVRGSPYEQYF	TGTGCCAGCAGACAGGTCAGGGGGTCACCCTACGAGCAGTACTTC
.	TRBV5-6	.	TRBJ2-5	CASSLVLSQETQYF	TGTGCCAGCAGCTTGGTCCTATCTCAAGAGACCCAGTACTTC
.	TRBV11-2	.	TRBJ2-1	CASSLGLNNEQFF	TGTGCCAGCAGCTTGGGACTGAACAATGAGCAGTTCTTC
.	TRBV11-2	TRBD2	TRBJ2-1	CASSSGLASYNEQFF	TGTGCCAGCAGCAGTGGACTAGCGAGCTACAATGAGCAGTTCTTC
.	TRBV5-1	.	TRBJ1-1	CASYQTGMNTEAFF	TGCGCCAGCTACCAAACAGGGATGAACACTGAAGCTTTCTTT
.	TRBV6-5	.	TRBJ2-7	CASSYPGSYEQYF	TGTGCCAGCAGTTACCCCGGGTCCTACGAGCAGTACTTC
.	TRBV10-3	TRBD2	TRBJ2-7	CAISERLAAIYEQYF	TGTGCCATCAGTGAAAGACTAGCGGCTATCTACGAGCAGTACTTC
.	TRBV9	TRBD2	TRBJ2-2	CASSGSAGVELFF	TGTGCCAGCAGCGGTTCAGCGGGAGTGGAGCTGTTTTTT
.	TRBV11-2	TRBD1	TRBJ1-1	CASSLRRGLDTEAFF	TGTGCCAGCAGCTTAAGGAGGGGGCTGGACACTGAAGCTTTCTTT
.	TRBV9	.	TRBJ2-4	CASSVAEEARQYF	TGTGCCAGCAGCGTAGCAGAGGAAGCCCGACAGTACTTC
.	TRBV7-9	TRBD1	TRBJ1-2	CASSLGQGSGYTF	TGTGCCAGCAGCTTAGGACAGGGTAGCGGCTACACCTTC
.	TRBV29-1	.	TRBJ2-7	CSVFWTSNYEQYF	TGCAGCGTTTTTTGGACAAGCAACTACGAGCAGTACTTC
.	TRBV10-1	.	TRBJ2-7	CATPAYEQYF	TGCGCCACCCCCGCCTACGAGCAGTACTTC
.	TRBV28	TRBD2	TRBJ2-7	CASSHTGLGGYEQYF	TGTGCCAGCAGTCACACGGGACTAGGTGGTTACGAGCAGTACTTC
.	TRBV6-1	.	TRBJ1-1	CASSEKRSNTEAFF	TGTGCCAGCAGTGAAAAACGGTCGAACACTGAAGCTTTCTTT
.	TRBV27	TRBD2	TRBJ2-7	CASSFLREEEQYF	TGTGCCAGCAGTTTCTTGCGGGAGGAGGAGCAGTACTTC
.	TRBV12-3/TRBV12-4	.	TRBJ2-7	CASSPHTYEQYF	TGTGCCAGCAGTCCCCACACCTACGAGCAGTACTTC
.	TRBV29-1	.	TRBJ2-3	CSAGALGDTQYF	TGCAGCGCAGGGGCCCTGGGGGATACGCAGTATTTT
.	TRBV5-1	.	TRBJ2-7	CASGDWLGVYHEQYF	TGCGCCAGCGGGGATTGGTTGGGAGTTTACCACGAGCAGTACTTC
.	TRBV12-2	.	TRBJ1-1	CASLVEGGGYYTEAFF	TGTGCAAGTCTCGTCGAGGGAGGAGGGTATTACACTGAAGCTTTCTTT
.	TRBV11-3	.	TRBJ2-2	CASSLERIENTGELFF	TGTGCCAGCAGCTTAGAGCGGATTGAGAACACCGGGGAGCTGTTTTTT
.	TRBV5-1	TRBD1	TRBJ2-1	CASSFDRDYNEQFF	TGCGCCAGCAGCTTTGACAGGGATTACAATGAGCAGTTCTTC
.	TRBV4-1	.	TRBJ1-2	CASSQMTGGSGYTF	TGCGCCAGCAGCCAAATGACGGGCGGGAGTGGCTACACCTTC
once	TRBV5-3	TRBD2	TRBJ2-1	CARSLSGLAGGGAYNEQFF	TGTGCCAGAAGCTTGTCGGGACTAGCGGGAGGAGGGGCCTACAATGAGCAGTTCTTC
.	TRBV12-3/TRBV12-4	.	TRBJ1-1	CATADGILSGAFF	TGTGCCACCGCGGACGGGATTTTAAGCGGGGCTTTCTTT
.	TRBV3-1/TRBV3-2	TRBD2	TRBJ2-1	CASRTSGSGNEQFF	TGTGCCTCAAGGACTAGCGGGAGTGGCAATGAGCAGTTCTTC
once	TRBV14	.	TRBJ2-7	CASSLPGYEQYF	TGTGCCAGCAGCCTACCGGGCTACGAGCAGTACTTC
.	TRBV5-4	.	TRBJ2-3	CASSLGSGFQDTQYF	TGTGCCAGCAGCTTGGGGTCAGGGTTTCAAGATACGCAGTATTTT
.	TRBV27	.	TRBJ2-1	CASSLNPLSGASYNEQFF	TGTGCCAGCAGTTTAAACCCCCTAAGCGGAGCTTCCTACAATGAGCAGTTCTTC
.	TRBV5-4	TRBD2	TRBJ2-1	CASSLGLAEYNEQFF	TGTGCCAGCAGCTTGGGACTAGCGGAGTACAATGAGCAGTTCTTC
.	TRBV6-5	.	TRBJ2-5	CASSSGQGTKTQYF	TGTGCCAGCAGTTCGGGACAAGGCACCAAGACCCAGTACTTC
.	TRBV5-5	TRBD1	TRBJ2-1	CASSLVGRGMDEQFF	TGTGCCAGCAGCTTGGTCGGCAGGGGGATGGATGAGCAGTTCTTC